The 11 T cell receptor beta chains below were found in one sample sequenced in a study of T cell responses to AZD1222 COVID-19 vaccine. Using immunoSEQ multiplex PCR, the repertoire was profiled, and TCRdb retains in-frame clones only, with some absent. The table has some 79,000 clones, approximately 83% seen once. This specimen was peripheral blood, taken 28 days after the second AZD1222 dose. All receptors come from an adult who received the AZD1222 COVID-19 vaccine.

This CDR3 is CASSLRNTEAFF. In DNA, the CDR3 is TGTGCCAGCAGCCTAAGAAACACTGAAGCTTTCTTT. The gene calls are TRBV11-3 and TRBJ1-1, with D uncertain. Germline V gene sequence: CDR1 SGHNT, CDR2 YENEEA. This CDR3 has 12 amino acids. V shed 5 bases and J shed 2 bases, with 6 bases lying between them.

The V gene is TRBV19, the J gene TRBJ2-7; TRBD2 aligns across 14 bases. Germline-derived CDR1 and CDR2 are LNHDA and SQIVND (reference sequence). This CDR3 is 20 amino acids long. V trimming: 4 bases; J trimming: 3 bases; junction bases outside the gene matches: 17. CDR3 amino acids: CASSTGRYGTSGGGGYEQYF. CDR3 nucleotide sequence: TGTGCCAGTAGTACCGGGAGGTATGGGACTAGCGGGGGCGGAGGCTACGAGCAGTACTTC.

The rearrangement uses TRBV5-1 and TRBJ1-5, with a possible D match to TRBD1 (5 bases). Per the germline V gene, CDR1 is SGHRS and CDR2 is YFSETQ. V lost 0 bases to trimming and J lost 6 bases, with 10 bases between them. This CDR3 has 14 amino acids. CDR3 sequence reads: CASSLDHGGQPQHF. The CDR3 coding sequence is TGCGCCAGCAGCTTGGACCATGGGGGTCAGCCCCAGCATTTT.

The chain joins TRBV24-1 to TRBJ2-6; tentative D call: TRBD2 (5 bases). This CDR3 is 16 amino acids long. The V end was cut by 3 bases, the J end by 2 bases, with 10 bases between. Germline CDR1 and CDR2: KGHDR and SFDVKD. Here the CDR3 DNA reads TGTGCCACCAGTGATCGAGGGAGAACTGGGGCCAACGTCCTGACTTTC. Translated, it gives CATSDRGRTGANVLTF.

In the case of this clone: At the DNA level, this CDR3 is encoded by other sequences in the same sample as well. J is TRBJ2-5 and V is TRBV5-1; D is unresolved. Germline lookup yields CDR1 SGHRS and CDR2 YFSETQ. The CDR3 spans 11 residues. Between the trimmed V and J ends, which lost 2 bases and 1 base, there was a span of 0 bases. DNA for the CDR3: TGCGCCAGCAGCTTCCAAGAGACCCAGTACTTC. As protein: CASSFQETQYF.

This clone has just one count. This chain links TRBV28 with TRBJ1-5, with 7 positions matching TRBD1. Per the germline V gene, CDR1 is MDHEN and CDR2 is SYDVKM. Trimming at V came to 10 bases and at J to 2 bases, leaving 11 bases not matched to a gene. The CDR3 runs 15 residues. The CDR3 protein is CATHSTGQGNQPQHF. DNA for the CDR3: TGTGCCACCCACTCCACTGGACAGGGCAATCAGCCCCAGCATTTT.

This chain uses TRBV15 with TRBJ2-1, with no clear D. Germline CDR1 and CDR2: LNHNV and YYDKDF (reference sequence). V lost 0 bases and J 4 bases, leaving 7 bases between the germline ends. CDR3 size: 14 residues. CDR3: CATSRDPGYNEQFF. As DNA, the CDR3 is TGTGCCACCAGCAGAGATCCCGGTTACAATGAGCAGTTCTTC.

This chain links TRBV9 with TRBJ2-2; a possible D gene is TRBD1 (5 bases). V was cut by 5 bases and J by 3 bases, with 11 bases left in between. The CDR3 is 14 amino acids. Germline V gene data show CDR1 as SGDLS and CDR2 as YYNGEE. As DNA, the CDR3 is TGTGCCAGCAGAACAGGTAGAGACACCGGGGAGCTGTTTTTT. Translation gives CASRTGRDTGELFF.

The CDR3 bases are TGTGCCAGCAGTACCACAAAGTCCACCGGGGAGCTGTTTTTT. This translates into CASSTTKSTGELFF. V and J are TRBV28 and TRBJ2-2; D gene unclear. The CDR3 is 14 residues long. Germline CDR1 reads MDHEN; CDR2 reads SYDVKM. The germline V and J ends were trimmed by 5 bases and 4 bases, with 11 bases remaining between them.

The chain combines TRBV24-1 with TRBJ2-7; TRBD2 matches at 11 bases. V lost 3 bases and J lost 2; bases outside the gene matches: 8. The germline gives CDR1 KGHDR, CDR2 SFDVKD. The CDR3 sequence is 17 residues long. The CDR3 loop reads CATSDAGTSGHPYEQYF. CDR3 nucleotide sequence: TGTGCCACCAGTGATGCCGGGACTAGCGGACATCCCTACGAGCAGTACTTC.

The chain employs TRBV5-5 and TRBJ1-6; the D gene is possibly TRBD1 (5 bases). Deletions cut 4 bases from V and 9 bases from J, with 14 bases between. The CDR3 runs 14 residues. Germline CDR1 SGHKS, CDR2 YYEKEE (reference sequence). CDR3 amino acids: CASSGSFGGSPLHF. The DNA for the CDR3 is TGTGCCAGCAGCGGTAGTTTCGGGGGTTCACCCCTCCACTTT.